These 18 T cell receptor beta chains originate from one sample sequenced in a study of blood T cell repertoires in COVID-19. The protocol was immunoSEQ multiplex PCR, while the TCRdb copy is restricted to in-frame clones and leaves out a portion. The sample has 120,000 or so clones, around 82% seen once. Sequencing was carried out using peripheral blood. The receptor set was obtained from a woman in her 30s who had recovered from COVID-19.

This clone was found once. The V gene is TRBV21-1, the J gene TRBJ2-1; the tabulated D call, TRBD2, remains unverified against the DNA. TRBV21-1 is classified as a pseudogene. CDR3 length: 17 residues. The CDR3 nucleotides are TGTGCCAGCAGCAAAGAGACACGGCCTGGGGGGGTGGACGGGCAGTTCTTC. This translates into CASSKETRPGGVDGQFF.

Here the CDR3 reads CASSSRTKDIQYF. DNA of the CDR3: TGTGCCAGCAGTTCCCGGACAAAGGACATTCAGTACTTC. This chain joins TRBV27 and TRBJ2-4, with a possible D match to TRBD1 (5 bases). The CDR3 sequence is 13 residues long. V lost 4 bases to trimming and J lost 8 bases, with 12 bases between them. Germline loops: CDR1 MNHEY, CDR2 SMNVEV (reference sequence).

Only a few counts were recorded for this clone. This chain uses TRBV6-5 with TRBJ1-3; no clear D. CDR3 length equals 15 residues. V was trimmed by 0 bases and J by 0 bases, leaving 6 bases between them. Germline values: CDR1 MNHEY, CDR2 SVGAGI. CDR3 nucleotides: TGTGCCAGCAGTTACTCCAAGAGCTCTGGAAACACCATATATTTT. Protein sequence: CASSYSKSSGNTIYF.

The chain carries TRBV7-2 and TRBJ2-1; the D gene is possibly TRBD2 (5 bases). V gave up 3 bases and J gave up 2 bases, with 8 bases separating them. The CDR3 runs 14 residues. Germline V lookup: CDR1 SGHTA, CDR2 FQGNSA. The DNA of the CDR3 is TGTGCCAGCAGCTTTAAGGGAGCCTACAATGAGCAGTTCTTC. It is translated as CASSFKGAYNEQFF.

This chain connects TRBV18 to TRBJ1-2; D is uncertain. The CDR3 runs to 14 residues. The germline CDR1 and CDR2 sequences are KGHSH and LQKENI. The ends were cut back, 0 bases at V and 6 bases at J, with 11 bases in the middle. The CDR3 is CASSPPGRGNGYTF. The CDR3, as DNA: TGTGCCAGCTCACCACCAGGGAGAGGGAATGGCTACACCTTC.

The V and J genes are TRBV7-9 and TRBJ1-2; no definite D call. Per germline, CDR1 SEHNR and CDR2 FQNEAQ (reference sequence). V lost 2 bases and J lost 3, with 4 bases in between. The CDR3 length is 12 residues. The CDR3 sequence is CASSLQDYGYTF. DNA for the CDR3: TGTGCCAGCAGCTTACAGGACTATGGCTACACCTTC.

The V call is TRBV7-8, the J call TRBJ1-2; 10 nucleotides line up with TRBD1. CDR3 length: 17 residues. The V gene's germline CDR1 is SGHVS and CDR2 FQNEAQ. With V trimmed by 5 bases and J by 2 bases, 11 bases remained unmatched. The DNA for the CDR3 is TGTGCCAGCAGCCCGGGACAGGGGACTAGTTTCAACTATGGCTACACCTTC. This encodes CASSPGQGTSFNYGYTF.

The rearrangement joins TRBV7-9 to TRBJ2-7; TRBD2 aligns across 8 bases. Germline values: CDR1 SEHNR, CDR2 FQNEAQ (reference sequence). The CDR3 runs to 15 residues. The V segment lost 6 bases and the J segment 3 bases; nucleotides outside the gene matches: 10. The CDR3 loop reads CASSLYSGVGYEQYF. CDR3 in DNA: TGTGCCAGCAGTCTATATAGCGGGGTCGGCTACGAGCAGTACTTC.

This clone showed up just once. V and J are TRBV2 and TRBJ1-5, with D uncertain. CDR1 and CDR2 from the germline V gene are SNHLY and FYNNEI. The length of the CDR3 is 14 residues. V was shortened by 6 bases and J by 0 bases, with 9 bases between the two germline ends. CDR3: CASRITNSNQPQHF. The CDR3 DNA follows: TGTGCCAGCAGAATAACTAATAGCAATCAGCCCCAGCATTTT.

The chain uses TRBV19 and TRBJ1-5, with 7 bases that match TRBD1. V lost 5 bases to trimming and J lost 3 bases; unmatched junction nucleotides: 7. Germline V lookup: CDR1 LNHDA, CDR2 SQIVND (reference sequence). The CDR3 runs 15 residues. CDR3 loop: CASSPPTGNNQPQHF. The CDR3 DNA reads TGTGCCAGTAGTCCACCGACAGGGAACAATCAGCCCCAGCATTTT.

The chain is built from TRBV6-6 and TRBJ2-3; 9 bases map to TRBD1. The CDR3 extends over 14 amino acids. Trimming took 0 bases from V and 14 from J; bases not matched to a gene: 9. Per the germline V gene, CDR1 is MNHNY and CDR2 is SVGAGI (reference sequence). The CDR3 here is CASSYSTSGQGPYF. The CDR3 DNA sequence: TGTGCCAGCAGTTACTCGACTTCGGGACAGGGTCCGTATTTT.

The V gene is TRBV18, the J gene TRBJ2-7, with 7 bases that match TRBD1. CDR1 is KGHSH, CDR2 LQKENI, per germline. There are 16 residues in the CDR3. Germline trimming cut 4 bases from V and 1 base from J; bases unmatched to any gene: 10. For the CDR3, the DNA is TGTGCCAGCTCACGCAACGACAGGGTCCTGTCCTACGAGCAGTACTTC. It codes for CASSRNDRVLSYEQYF.

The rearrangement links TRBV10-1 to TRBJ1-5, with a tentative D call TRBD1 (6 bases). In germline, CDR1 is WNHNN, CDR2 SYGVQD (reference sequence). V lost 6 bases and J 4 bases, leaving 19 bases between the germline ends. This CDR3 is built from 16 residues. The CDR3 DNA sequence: TGCGCCAGCAGGCGCGATGAGGGGGAAGGGAATCAGCCCCAGCATTTT. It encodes CASRRDEGEGNQPQHF.

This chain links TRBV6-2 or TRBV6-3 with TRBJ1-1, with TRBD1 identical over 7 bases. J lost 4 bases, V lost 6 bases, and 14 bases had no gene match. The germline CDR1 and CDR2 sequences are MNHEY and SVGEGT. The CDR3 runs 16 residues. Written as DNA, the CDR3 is TGTGCCAGCAGCCCTCGCGACAGGGCCCGGGTCACTGAAGCTTTCTTT. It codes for CASSPRDRARVTEAFF.

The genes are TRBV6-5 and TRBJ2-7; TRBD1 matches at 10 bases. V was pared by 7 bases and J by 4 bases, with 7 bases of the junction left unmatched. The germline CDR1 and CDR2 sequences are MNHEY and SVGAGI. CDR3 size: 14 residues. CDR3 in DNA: TGTGCCAGCAACTCGGGGACAGGGGAATACGAGCAGTACTTC. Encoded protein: CASNSGTGEYEQYF.

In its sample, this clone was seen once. The CDR3 nucleotides are TGTGCCAGCAGCCAAGACCCGGGAGGGCTCACCGGGGAGCTGTTTTTT. Protein sequence: CASSQDPGGLTGELFF. The chain combines TRBV4-2 with TRBJ2-2, with 8 bases lining up with TRBD2. Germline CDR1 reads LGHNA; CDR2 reads YNFKEQ. CDR3 length: 16 residues. V dropped 0 bases and J dropped 4; count of bases not matched to a gene: 4.

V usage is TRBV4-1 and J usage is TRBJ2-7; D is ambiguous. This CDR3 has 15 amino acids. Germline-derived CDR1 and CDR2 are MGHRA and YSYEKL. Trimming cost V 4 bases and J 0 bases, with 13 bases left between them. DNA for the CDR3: TGCGCCAGCAGCCCGAAAGACTTGAGCTCCTACGAGCAGTACTTC. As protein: CASSPKDLSSYEQYF.

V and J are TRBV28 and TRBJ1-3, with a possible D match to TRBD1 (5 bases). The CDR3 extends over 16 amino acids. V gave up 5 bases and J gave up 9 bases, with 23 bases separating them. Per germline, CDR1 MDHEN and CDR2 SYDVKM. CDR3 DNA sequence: TGTGCCAGCAGTAACCGCAGGGCATTCGCTTGGCGCACCATATATTTT. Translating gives CASSNRRAFAWRTIYF. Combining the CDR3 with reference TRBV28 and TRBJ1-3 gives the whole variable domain DVKVTQSSRYLVKRTGEKVFLECVQDMDHENMFWYRQDPGLGLRLIYFSYDVKMKEKGDIPEGYSVSREKKERFSLILESASTNQTSMYLCASSNRRAFAWRTIYFGEGSWLTVV.